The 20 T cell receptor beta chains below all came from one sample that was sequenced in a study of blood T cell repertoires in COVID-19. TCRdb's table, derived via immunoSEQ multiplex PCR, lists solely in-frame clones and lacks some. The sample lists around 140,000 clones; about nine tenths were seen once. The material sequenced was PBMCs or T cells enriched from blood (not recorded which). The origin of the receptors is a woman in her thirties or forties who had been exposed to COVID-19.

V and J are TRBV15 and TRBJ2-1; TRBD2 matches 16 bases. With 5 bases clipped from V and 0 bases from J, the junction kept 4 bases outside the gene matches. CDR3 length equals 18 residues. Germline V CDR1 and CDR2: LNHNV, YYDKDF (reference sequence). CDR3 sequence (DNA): TGTGCCACCAGCCGGGGACTAGCGGGAGGGAGCTCCTACAATGAGCAGTTCTTC. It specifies CATSRGLAGGSSYNEQFF.

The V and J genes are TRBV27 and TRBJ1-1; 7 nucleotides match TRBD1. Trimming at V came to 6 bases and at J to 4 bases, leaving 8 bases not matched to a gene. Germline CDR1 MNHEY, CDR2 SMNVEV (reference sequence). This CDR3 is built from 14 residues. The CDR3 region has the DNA TGTGCCAGCAGCCGAAGAAGGGGGCCCACTGAAGCTTTCTTT. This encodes CASSRRRGPTEAFF.

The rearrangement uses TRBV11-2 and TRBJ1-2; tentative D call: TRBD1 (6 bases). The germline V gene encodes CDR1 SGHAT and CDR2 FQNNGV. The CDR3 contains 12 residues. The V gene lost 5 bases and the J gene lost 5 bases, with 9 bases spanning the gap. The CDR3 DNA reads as TGTGCCAGCAGCCCCGGACAGTATGGCTACACCTTC. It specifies CASSPGQYGYTF. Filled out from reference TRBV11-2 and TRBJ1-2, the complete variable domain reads EAGVAQSPRYKIIEKRQSVAFWCNPISGHATLYWYQQILGQGPKLLIQFQNNGVVDDSQLPKDRFSAERLKGVDSTLKIQPAKLEDSAVYLCASSPGQYGYTFGSGTRLTVV.

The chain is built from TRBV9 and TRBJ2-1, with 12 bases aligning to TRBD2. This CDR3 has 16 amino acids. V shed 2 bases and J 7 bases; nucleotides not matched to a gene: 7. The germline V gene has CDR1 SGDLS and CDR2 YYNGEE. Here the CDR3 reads CASSVGLAGLNNEQFF. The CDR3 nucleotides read TGTGCCAGCAGCGTCGGACTAGCGGGATTGAATAATGAGCAGTTCTTC. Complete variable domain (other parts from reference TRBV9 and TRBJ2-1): DSGVTQTPKHLITATGQRVTLRCSPRSGDLSVYWYQQSLDQGLQFLIQYYNGEERAKGNILERFSAQQFPDLHSELNLSSLELGDSALYFCASSVGLAGLNNEQFFGPGTRLTVL.

CDR3 region: CASSPRQGRKAFF. Written as DNA, the CDR3 is TGTGCCAGCAGCCCCCGACAGGGCCGAAAAGCTTTCTTT. The rearrangement uses TRBV9 and TRBJ1-1; TRBD1 matches at 7 bases. With 4 bases clipped from V and 9 bases from J, the junction kept 9 bases outside the gene matches. Germline loops: CDR1 SGDLS, CDR2 YYNGEE. This CDR3 has 13 residues.

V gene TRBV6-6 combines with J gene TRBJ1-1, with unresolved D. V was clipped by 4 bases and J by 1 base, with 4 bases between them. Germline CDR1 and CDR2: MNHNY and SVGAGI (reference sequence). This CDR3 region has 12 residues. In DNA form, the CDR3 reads TGTGCCAGCAGTTCCCGGAACACTGAAGCTTTCTTT. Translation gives CASSSRNTEAFF.

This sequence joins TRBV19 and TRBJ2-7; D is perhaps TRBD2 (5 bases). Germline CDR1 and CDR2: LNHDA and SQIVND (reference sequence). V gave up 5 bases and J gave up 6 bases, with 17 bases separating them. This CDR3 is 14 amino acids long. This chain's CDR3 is CASSARLARGEQYF. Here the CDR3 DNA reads TGTGCCAGTAGTGCTCGACTGGCCCGGGGCGAGCAGTACTTC.

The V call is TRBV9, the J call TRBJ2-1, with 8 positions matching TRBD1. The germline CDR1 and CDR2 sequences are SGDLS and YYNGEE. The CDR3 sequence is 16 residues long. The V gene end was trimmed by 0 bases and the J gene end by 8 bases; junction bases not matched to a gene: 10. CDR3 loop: CASSVGFQGASDEQFF. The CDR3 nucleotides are TGTGCCAGCAGCGTAGGGTTCCAGGGGGCGAGCGATGAGCAGTTCTTC. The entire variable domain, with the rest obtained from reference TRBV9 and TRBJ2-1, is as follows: DSGVTQTPKHLITATGQRVTLRCSPRSGDLSVYWYQQSLDQGLQFLIQYYNGEERAKGNILERFSAQQFPDLHSELNLSSLELGDSALYFCASSVGFQGASDEQFFGPGTRLTVL.

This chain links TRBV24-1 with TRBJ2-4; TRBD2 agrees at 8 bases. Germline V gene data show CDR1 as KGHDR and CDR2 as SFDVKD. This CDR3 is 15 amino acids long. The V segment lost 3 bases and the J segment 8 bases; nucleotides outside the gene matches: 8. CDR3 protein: CATSDPREGGDIQYF. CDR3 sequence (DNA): TGTGCCACCAGTGATCCCCGGGAGGGAGGGGACATTCAGTACTTC.

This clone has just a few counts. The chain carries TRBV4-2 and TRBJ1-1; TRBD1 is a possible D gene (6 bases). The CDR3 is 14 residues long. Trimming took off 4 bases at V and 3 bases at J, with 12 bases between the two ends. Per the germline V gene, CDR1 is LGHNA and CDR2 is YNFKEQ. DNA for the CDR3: TGTGCCAGCAGCCCCGAGGGGGACCACACTGAAGCTTTCTTT. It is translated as CASSPEGDHTEAFF.

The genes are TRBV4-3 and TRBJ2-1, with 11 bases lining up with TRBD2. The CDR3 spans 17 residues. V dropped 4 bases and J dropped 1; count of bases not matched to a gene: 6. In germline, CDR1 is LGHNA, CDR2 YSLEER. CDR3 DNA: TGCGCCAGCAGCCTAAGAAGACTAGCGGGATCCTACAATGAGCAGTTCTTC. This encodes CASSLRRLAGSYNEQFF.

In DNA form, the CDR3 reads TGTGCCAGCAGCTTCGCCGGGGAGGGGCTAGGTCAGCCCCAGCATTTT. Amino acids: CASSFAGEGLGQPQHF. J is TRBJ1-5 and V is TRBV7-9; D may be TRBD1 (5 bases). CDR1 and CDR2 from the germline V gene are SEHNR and FQNEAQ (reference sequence). The CDR3 consists of 16 residues. With 3 bases removed from V and 6 bases from J, the gap between germline ends came to 18 bases.

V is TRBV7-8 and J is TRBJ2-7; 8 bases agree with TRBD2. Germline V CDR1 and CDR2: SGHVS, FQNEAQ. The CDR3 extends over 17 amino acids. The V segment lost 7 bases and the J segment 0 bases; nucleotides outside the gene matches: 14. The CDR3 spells CASTTPSSGTSSYEQYF. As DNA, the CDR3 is TGTGCCAGCACTACCCCGTCTTCCGGGACTAGCTCCTACGAGCAGTACTTC. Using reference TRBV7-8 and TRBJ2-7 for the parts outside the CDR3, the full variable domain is GAGVSQSPRYKVAKRGQDVALRCDPISGHVSLFWYQQALGQGPEFLTYFQNEAQLDKSGLPSDRFFAERPEGSVSTLKIQRTQQEDSAVYLCASTTPSSGTSSYEQYFGPGTRLTVT.

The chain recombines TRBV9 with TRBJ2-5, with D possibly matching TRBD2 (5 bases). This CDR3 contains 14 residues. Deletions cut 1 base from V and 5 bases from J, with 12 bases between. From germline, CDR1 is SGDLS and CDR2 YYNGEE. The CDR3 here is CASSVRVTGETQYF. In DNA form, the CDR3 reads TGTGCCAGCAGCGTAAGGGTAACGGGGGAGACCCAGTACTTC.

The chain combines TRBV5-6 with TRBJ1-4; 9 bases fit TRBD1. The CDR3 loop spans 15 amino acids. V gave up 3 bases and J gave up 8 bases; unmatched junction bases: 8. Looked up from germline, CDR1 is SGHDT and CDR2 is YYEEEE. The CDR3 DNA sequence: TGTGCCAGCAGCTCCGTGGACAGGGGTAACGAAAAACTGTTTTTT. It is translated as CASSSVDRGNEKLFF.

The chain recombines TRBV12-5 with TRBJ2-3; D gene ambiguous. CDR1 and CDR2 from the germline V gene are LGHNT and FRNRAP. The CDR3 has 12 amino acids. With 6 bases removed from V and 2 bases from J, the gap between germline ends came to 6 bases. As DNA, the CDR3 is TGTGCTAGTGGCCGAGACACAGATACGCAGTATTTT. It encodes CASGRDTDTQYF.

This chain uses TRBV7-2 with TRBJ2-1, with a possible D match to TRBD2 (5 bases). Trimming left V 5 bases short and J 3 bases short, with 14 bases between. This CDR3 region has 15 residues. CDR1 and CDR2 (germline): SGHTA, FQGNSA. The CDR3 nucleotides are TGTGCCAGCAGCCGGTCACCAGACTACTACAATGAGCAGTTCTTC. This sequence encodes CASSRSPDYYNEQFF.

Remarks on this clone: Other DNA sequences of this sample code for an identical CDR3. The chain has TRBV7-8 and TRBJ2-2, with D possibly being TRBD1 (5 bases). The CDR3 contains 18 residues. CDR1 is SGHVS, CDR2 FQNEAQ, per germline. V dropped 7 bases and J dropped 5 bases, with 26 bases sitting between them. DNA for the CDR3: TGTGCCAGCAACGACAGAGGTAGGAACGGAGAGGTTACCGGGGAGCTGTTTTTT. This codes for CASNDRGRNGEVTGELFF.

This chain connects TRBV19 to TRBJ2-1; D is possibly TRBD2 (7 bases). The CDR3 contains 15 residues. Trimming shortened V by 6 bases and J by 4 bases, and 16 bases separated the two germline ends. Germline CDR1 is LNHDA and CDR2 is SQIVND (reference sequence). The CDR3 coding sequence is TGTGCCAGTAGGGACCAGGGGAGGGGGTACAATGAGCAGTTCTTC. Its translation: CASRDQGRGYNEQFF.

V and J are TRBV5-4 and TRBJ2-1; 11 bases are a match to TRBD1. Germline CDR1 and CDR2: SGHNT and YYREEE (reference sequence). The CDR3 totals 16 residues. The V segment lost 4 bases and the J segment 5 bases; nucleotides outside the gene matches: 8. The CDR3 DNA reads TGTGCCAGCAGCCCGACCGGGACAGGGGGTAACAATGAGCAGTTCTTC. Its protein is CASSPTGTGGNNEQFF. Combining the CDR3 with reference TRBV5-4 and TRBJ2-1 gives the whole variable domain ETGVTQSPTHLIKTRGQQVTLRCSSQSGHNTVSWYQQALGQGPQFIFQYYREEENGRGNFPPRFSGLQFPNYSSELNVNALELDDSALYLCASSPTGTGGNNEQFFGPGTRLTVL.